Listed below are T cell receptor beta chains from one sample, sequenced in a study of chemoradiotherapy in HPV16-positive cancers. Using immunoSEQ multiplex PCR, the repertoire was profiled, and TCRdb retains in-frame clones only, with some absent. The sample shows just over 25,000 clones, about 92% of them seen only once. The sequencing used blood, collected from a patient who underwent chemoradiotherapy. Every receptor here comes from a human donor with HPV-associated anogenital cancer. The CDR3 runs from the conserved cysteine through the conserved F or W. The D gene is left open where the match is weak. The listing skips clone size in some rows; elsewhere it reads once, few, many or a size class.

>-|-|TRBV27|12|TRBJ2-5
CASTPRSETQYF
TGTGCCAGCACCCCCAGAAGTGAGACCCAGTACTTC
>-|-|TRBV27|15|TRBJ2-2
CASSLSGPNSGELFF
TGTGCCAGCAGTCTTAGCGGCCCCAACAGCGGGGAGCTGTTTTTT
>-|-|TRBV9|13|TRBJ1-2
CASSGHDRLGYTF
TGTGCCAGCAGCGGACACGACCGCCTTGGCTACACCTTC
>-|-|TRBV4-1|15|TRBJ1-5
CASSQPDLNYQPQHF
TGCGCCAGCAGCCAACCGGACCTAAACTATCAGCCCCAGCATTTT
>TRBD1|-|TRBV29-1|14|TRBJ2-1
CSVPTRTGSNEQFF
TGCAGCGTCCCGACCCGGACAGGGTCAAATGAGCAGTTCTTC
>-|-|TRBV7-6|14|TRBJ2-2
CASSLVMNTGELFF
TGTGCCAGCAGCTTAGTAATGAACACCGGGGAGCTGTTTTTT
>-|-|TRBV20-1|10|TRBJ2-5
CSAVQETQYF
TGCAGTGCAGTCCAAGAGACCCAGTACTTC
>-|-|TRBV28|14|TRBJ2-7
CASSWAGDTYEQYF
TGTGCCAGCAGTTGGGCAGGAGATACCTACGAGCAGTACTTC
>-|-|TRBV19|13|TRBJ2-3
CASSRGLTDTQYF
TGTGCCAGTAGTCGGGGACTCACAGATACGCAGTATTTT
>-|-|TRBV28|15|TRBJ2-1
CASRGRDPTYNEQFF
TGTGCCAGCAGGGGCCGGGACCCGACCTACAATGAGCAGTTCTTC
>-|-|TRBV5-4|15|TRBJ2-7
CASSFYRGISYEQYF
TGTGCCAGCAGCTTTTATAGGGGCATCTCCTACGAGCAGTACTTC
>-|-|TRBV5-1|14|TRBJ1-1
CASSLEGGATEAFF
TGCGCCAGCAGCTTGGAGGGGGGAGCCACTGAAGCTTTCTTT
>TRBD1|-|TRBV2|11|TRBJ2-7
CASSPGGEQYF
TGTGCCAGCAGTCCAGGGGGTGAGCAGTACTTC
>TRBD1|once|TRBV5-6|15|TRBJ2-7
CASSSKYRGDHEQYF
TGTGCCAGCAGCTCGAAATACAGGGGGGACCACGAGCAGTACTTC
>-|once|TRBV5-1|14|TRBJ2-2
CASSPGTSGGELFF
TGCGCCAGCAGCCCGGGGACGTCGGGAGGGGAGCTGTTTTTT
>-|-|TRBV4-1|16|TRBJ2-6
CASSVKESSGANVLTF
TGCGCCAGCAGCGTAAAGGAGAGCTCTGGGGCCAACGTCCTGACTTTC
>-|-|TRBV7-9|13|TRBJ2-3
CASKAGFTDTQYF
TGTGCCAGCAAGGCGGGATTCACAGATACGCAGTATTTT
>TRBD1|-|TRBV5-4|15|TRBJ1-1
CASSLVQGVGTEAFF
TGTGCCAGCAGCTTGGTTCAGGGGGTAGGGACTGAAGCTTTCTTT
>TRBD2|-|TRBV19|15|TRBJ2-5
CASSMAGVRGETQYF
TGTGCCAGTAGTATGGCGGGAGTACGCGGAGAGACCCAGTACTTC
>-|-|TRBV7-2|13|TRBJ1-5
CASSLRERQPQHF
TGTGCCAGCAGCTTGAGAGAGCGTCAGCCCCAGCATTTT
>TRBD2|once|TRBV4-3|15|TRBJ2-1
CASSYLVSGGNEQFF
TGCGCCAGCAGCTACCTCGTTAGCGGGGGGAATGAGCAGTTCTTC
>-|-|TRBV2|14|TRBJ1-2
CASSVRVRDYGYTF
TGTGCCAGCAGTGTGAGGGTCCGCGACTATGGCTACACCTTC
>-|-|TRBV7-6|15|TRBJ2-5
CASSPRVRYQETQYF
TGTGCCAGCAGCCCAAGGGTACGGTACCAAGAGACCCAGTACTTC
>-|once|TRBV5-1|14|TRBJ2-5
CASSTGRYQETQYF
TGCGCCAGCAGCACCGGACGGTACCAAGAGACCCAGTACTTC
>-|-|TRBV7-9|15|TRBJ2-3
CASSLASGGTDTQYF
TGTGCCAGCAGCCTAGCGTCGGGGGGCACAGATACGCAGTATTTT
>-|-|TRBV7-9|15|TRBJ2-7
CASSLADGGNYEQYF
TGTGCCAGCAGCTTAGCGGACGGAGGAAACTACGAGCAGTACTTC
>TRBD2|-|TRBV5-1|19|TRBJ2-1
CASSLGLAGGHGAYNEQFF
TGCGCCAGCAGCTTGGGACTAGCGGGGGGGCACGGCGCCTACAATGAGCAGTTCTTC
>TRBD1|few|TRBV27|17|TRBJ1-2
CASSLSFPGQGASGYTF
TGTGCCAGCAGTTTATCGTTCCCTGGACAGGGGGCCTCGGGCTACACCTTC
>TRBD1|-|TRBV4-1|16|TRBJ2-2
CASSLGQGRNLGELFF
TGCGCCAGCAGCCTTGGACAGGGTCGTAACTTAGGGGAGCTGTTTTTT
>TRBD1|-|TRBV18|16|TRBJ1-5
CASSPQPGQGVQPQHF
TGTGCCAGCTCACCACAACCGGGACAGGGTGTTCAGCCCCAGCATTTT
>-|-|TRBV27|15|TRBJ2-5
CASSFATGSGETQYF
TGTGCCAGCAGTTTCGCCACAGGGTCGGGGGAGACCCAGTACTTC
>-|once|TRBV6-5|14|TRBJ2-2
CASSYSLNRGELFF
TGTGCCAGCAGTTACTCACTTAATCGCGGGGAGCTGTTTTTT
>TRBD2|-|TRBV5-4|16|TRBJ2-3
CASSQPGRRSTDTQYF
TGTGCCAGCAGCCAGCCCGGGAGGCGGAGCACAGATACGCAGTATTTT
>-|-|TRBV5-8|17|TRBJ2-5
CASSLTRRGAPQETQYF
TGTGCCAGCAGCTTAACTCGCCGGGGGGCCCCCCAAGAGACCCAGTACTTC
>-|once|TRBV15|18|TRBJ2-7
CATSRDHFVTNSSYEQYF
TGTGCCACCAGCAGGGATCATTTTGTGACTAATAGCTCCTACGAGCAGTACTTC
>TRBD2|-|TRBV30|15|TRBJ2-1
CAWQGAGGPVNEQFF
TGTGCCTGGCAGGGAGCGGGAGGACCAGTCAATGAGCAGTTCTTC
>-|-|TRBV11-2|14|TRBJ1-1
CASSLNTLNTEAFF
TGTGCCAGCAGCTTAAACACCTTGAACACTGAAGCTTTCTTT
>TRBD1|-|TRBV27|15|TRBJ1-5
CASSSWTGANQPQHF
TGTGCCAGCAGTTCGTGGACAGGGGCAAATCAGCCCCAGCATTTT
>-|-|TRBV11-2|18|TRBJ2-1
CASSLDLRRVGSYNEQFF
TGTGCCAGCAGCTTAGATCTGCGAAGGGTGGGCTCCTACAATGAGCAGTTCTTC
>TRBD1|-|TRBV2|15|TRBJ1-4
CASSPPGTEGEKLFF
TGTGCCAGCAGTCCCCCCGGGACAGAGGGTGAAAAACTGTTTTTT
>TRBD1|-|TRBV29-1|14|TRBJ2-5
CSVDGTGDGKTQYF
TGCAGCGTTGACGGGACAGGGGACGGGAAGACCCAGTACTTC
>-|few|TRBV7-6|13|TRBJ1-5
CASAQGQGQPQHF
TGTGCCAGCGCCCAGGGGCAGGGTCAGCCCCAGCATTTT
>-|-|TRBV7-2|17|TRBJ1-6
CASSGNSFLSYNSPLHF
TGTGCCAGCAGCGGAAACAGCTTTCTCTCCTATAATTCACCCCTCCACTTT
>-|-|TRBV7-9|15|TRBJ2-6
CASSSLSSGANVLTF
TGTGCCAGCAGCTCCTTAAGCTCTGGGGCCAACGTCCTGACTTTC
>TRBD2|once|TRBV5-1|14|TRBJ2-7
CASSPGLAGYEQYF
TGCGCCAGCAGCCCGGGACTAGCGGGCTACGAGCAGTACTTC
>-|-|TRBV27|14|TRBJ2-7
CASSLLGQGGEQYF
TGTGCCAGCAGTTTACTCGGGCAGGGCGGCGAGCAGTACTTC
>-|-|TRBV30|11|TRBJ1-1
CAWGRVSEAFF
TGTGCCTGGGGCAGAGTCTCTGAAGCTTTCTTT
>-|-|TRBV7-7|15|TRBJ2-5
CASSLGWAPRETQYF
TGTGCTAGCAGCTTAGGTTGGGCCCCTAGGGAGACCCAGTACTTC
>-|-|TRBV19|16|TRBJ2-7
CASSSRGRASSYEQYF
TGTGCCAGTAGTAGCCGGGGCCGTGCTTCGTCCTACGAGCAGTACTTC
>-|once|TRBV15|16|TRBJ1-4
CATSPFGDLTNEKLFF
TGTGCCACCAGCCCCTTTGGAGATCTGACTAATGAAAAACTGTTTTTT
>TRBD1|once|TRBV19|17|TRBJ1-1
CASTSRDSVGVGTEAFF
TGTGCCAGTACCTCTAGGGACAGTGTGGGTGTTGGCACTGAAGCTTTCTTT
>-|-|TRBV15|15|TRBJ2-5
CATSRGGTDQETQYF
TGTGCCACCAGCAGAGGGGGCACCGACCAAGAGACCCAGTACTTC
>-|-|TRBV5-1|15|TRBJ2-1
CASRKDSNSYNEQFF
TGCGCCAGCAGGAAGGACTCAAACTCCTACAATGAGCAGTTCTTC
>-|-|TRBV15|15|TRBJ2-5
CATSRDRRGGETQYF
TGTGCCACCAGCAGAGATCGCAGGGGGGGAGAGACCCAGTACTTC
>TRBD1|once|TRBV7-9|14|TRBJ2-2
CASSAGQAGGELFF
TGTGCCAGCAGCGCGGGACAGGCAGGTGGGGAGCTGTTTTTT